The 16 T cell receptor beta chains below come from one sample, sequenced in a study of vaccination and CD4 T cells after COVID-19. Their antigen targets remain unknown. The study sequenced cultured CD4+ T cell DNA using the Oncomine TCR Beta short-read assay. TCRdb used MiXCR to reprocess the PCR reads, holding one entry per CDR3 protein. The table includes 22,000 or so distinct CDR3 sequences, 30% to 35% detected once. The time point was: late sampling 161 to 241 days after vaccination in a few convalescent patients. Treatment denoted: roughly 10-day PBMC culture with coronavirus spike peptide pools or control peptides (ViraFEST assay). The sequencing here drew on CD4+ T cells from blood, cultured in vitro, taken about 7 months after SARS-CoV-2 vaccination. Receptors originate from a human donor who had recovered from COVID-19.

The chain uses TRBV4-2 and TRBJ2-7; 9 nucleotides line up with TRBD1. The ends lost 5 bases at V and 4 bases at J; junction bases unmatched: 9. CDR3 size: 15 residues. Germline V gene lookup returns CDR1 LGHNA and CDR2 YNFKEQ. CDR3 residues: CASSEPGQGVYEQYF. In DNA, the CDR3 is TGTGCCAGCAGCGAACCGGGACAGGGTGTGTACGAGCAGTACTTC.

The sample holds a few counts of this clonotype. The V call is TRBV20-1, the J call TRBJ1-2, with D perhaps matching TRBD1 (5 bases). Germline V gene sequence: CDR1 DFQATT, CDR2 SNEGSKA (reference sequence). CDR3 length: 14 amino acids. V shed 2 bases and J shed 2 bases, with 12 bases lying between them. The DNA for the CDR3 is TGCAGTGCTAGATATGAGGGGAGGAACTATGGCTACACCTTC. Encoded protein: CSARYEGRNYGYTF.

This chain joins TRBV12-2 and TRBJ1-1; the table's D gene call, TRBD1, was not cross checked with the DNA. TRBV12-2 is annotated as a pseudogene. The CDR3 sequence is 17 residues long. This chain's CDR3 is CASRLVIRTGMNTEAFF. CDR3 DNA sequence: TGTGCAAGTCGCTTAGTAATTCGGACAGGGATGAACACTGAAGCTTTCTTT.

This clonotype was recorded a few times. This chain connects TRBV6-1 to TRBJ1-2; D may be TRBD1 (5 bases). The CDR3 length is 13 residues. CDR1 and CDR2 (germline): MNHNS, SASEGT. Trimming pared 6 bases from V and 8 bases from J, leaving 16 bases between. The CDR3 bases are TGTGCCAGCAGATTCAGGGAGGGCGAAGGCTACACCTTC. Protein product: CASRFREGEGYTF.

The J gene is TRBJ2-7, the V gene TRBV6-2 or TRBV6-3, with D unclear. The V end was cut by 6 bases, the J end by 3 bases, with 18 bases between. This CDR3 contains 15 residues. Germline assignment: CDR1 MNHEY and CDR2 SVGEGT. The CDR3, as DNA: TGTGCCAGCAGAAATCCTTTCGACCGTGACTACGAGCAGTACTTC. It codes for CASRNPFDRDYEQYF.

The genes are TRBV7-9 and TRBJ2-7, with D tentatively TRBD2 (6 bases). V was shortened by 3 bases and J by 1 base, with 10 bases between the two germline ends. CDR3 length: 14 amino acids. Germline CDR1 and CDR2: SEHNR and FQNEAQ (reference sequence). The CDR3 DNA reads as TGTGCCAGCAGCTTCACTAGCCAGTCCTACGAGCAGTACTTC. Residues: CASSFTSQSYEQYF.

The chain recombines TRBV2 with TRBJ2-7, with D hard to call. V was cut by 3 bases and J by 5 bases, with 17 bases left in between. The germline CDR1 and CDR2 sequences are SNHLY and FYNNEI. The CDR3 runs 15 residues. CDR3 protein: CASSDRSRLPHEQYF. Here the CDR3 DNA reads TGTGCCAGCAGTGATAGGTCCAGGCTCCCCCACGAGCAGTACTTC. Filled out from reference TRBV2 and TRBJ2-7, the complete variable domain reads EPEVTQTPSHQVTQMGQEVILRCVPISNHLYFYWYRQILGQKVEFLVSFYNNEISEKSEIFDDQFSVERPDGSNFTLKIRSTKLEDSAMYFCASSDRSRLPHEQYFGPGTRLTVT.

The chain links TRBV7-6 to TRBJ1-3; perhaps TRBD1 as D (5 bases). V gave up 2 bases and J gave up 4 bases, with 12 bases separating them. Germline-derived CDR1 and CDR2 are SGHVS and FNYEAQ. The CDR3 spans 15 residues. The CDR3, as DNA: TGTGCCAGCAGCTTACGAGGGGATCCAGGAAACACCATATATTTT. Encoded protein: CASSLRGDPGNTIYF.

In its sample, this clonotype was seen a few times. The chain has TRBV6-1 and TRBJ2-5; TRBD2 is a possible D gene (5 bases). The germline V gene has CDR1 MNHNS and CDR2 SASEGT. CDR3 size: 17 residues. Trimming cost V 0 bases and J 3 bases, with 17 bases left between them. CDR3 protein: CASSEAFNVGGEETQYF. The CDR3 DNA follows: TGTGCCAGCAGTGAAGCGTTTAATGTTGGAGGCGAAGAGACCCAGTACTTC.

The chain links TRBV6-2 or TRBV6-3 to TRBJ2-7, with 10 bases that match TRBD2. CDR3 length: 18 amino acids. The V and J ends lost 2 bases and 4 bases, in that order; junction bases with no gene match: 14. Germline loops: CDR1 MNHEY, CDR2 SVGEGT. The CDR3: CASSYATSGRGSWYEQYF. CDR3 in DNA: TGTGCCAGCAGTTACGCCACCAGCGGGAGGGGGTCGTGGTACGAGCAGTACTTC.

The chain employs TRBV4-1 and TRBJ2-2, with no clear D. The CDR3 spans 18 residues. V was shortened by 0 bases and J by 2 bases, with 16 bases between the two germline ends. CDR1 is MGHRA and CDR2 is YSYEKL in the germline V gene. The CDR3 here is CASSQDVRVAANTGELFF. Written as DNA, the CDR3 is TGCGCCAGCAGCCAAGATGTTCGAGTAGCAGCTAACACCGGGGAGCTGTTTTTT.

CDR3 residues: CASTRVRNNQPQHF. The CDR3 nucleotides are TGTGCCAGCACGAGGGTCCGGAACAATCAGCCCCAGCATTTT. J is TRBJ1-5 and V is TRBV2; no clear D gene. CDR1 and CDR2 (germline): SNHLY, FYNNEI. There are 14 residues in the CDR3. Trimming pared 7 bases from V and 3 bases from J, leaving 13 bases between.

This clonotype was picked up a small number of times. The chain couples TRBV20-1 to TRBJ1-2; 10 bases agree with TRBD1. The J segment lost 6 bases and the V segment lost 0 bases, leaving 10 bases of the junction unmatched. The CDR3 is 16 amino acids. Germline V gene sequence: CDR1 DFQATT, CDR2 SNEGSKA (reference sequence). The CDR3 loop reads CSARDLRDRGKDGYTF. CDR3 sequence (DNA): TGCAGTGCTAGAGATCTGAGGGACAGGGGAAAGGATGGCTACACCTTC.

The chain is built from TRBV6-4 and TRBJ2-7; 10 bases are shared with TRBD2. In germline, CDR1 is MRHNA, CDR2 SNTAGT. CDR3 size: 15 residues. The ends lost 6 bases at V and 1 base at J; junction bases unmatched: 6. For the CDR3, the DNA is TGTGCCAGCAGGGACGGACTAGCGGCTTCCTACGAGCAGTACTTC. It specifies CASRDGLAASYEQYF.

This chain uses TRBV20-1 with TRBJ1-3; D perhaps matches TRBD1 (6 bases). This CDR3 is built from 16 residues. Germline CDR1 and CDR2: DFQATT and SNEGSKA (reference sequence). V was pared by 0 bases and J by 3 bases, with 15 bases between. CDR3 DNA sequence: TGCAGTGCTAGAGATTCCTCCAGGGGAGATGGAAACACCATATATTTT. This sequence encodes CSARDSSRGDGNTIYF.

J is TRBJ1-2 and V is TRBV20-1, with a possible D match to TRBD1 (6 bases). V was clipped by 2 bases and J by 6 bases, with 19 bases between them. The CDR3 loop spans 15 amino acids. The germline V gene has CDR1 DFQATT and CDR2 SNEGSKA (reference sequence). CDR3 coding DNA: TGCAGTGCTAGAAACATCCAGGACAGCTGGCATGGCTACACCTTC. Translated: CSARNIQDSWHGYTF.